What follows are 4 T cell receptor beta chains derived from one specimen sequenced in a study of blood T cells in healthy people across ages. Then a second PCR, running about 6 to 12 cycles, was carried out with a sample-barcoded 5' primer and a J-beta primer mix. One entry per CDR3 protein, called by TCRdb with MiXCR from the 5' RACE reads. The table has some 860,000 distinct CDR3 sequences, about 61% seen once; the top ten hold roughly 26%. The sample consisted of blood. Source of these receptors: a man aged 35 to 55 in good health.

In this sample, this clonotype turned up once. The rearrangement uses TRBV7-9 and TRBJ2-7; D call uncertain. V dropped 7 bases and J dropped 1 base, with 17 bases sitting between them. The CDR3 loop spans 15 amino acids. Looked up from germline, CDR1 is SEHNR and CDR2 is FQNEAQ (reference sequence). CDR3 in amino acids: CASTTRSPLSYEQYF. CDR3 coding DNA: TGTGCCAGCACTACGCGCTCCCCGCTTTCCTACGAGCAGTACTTC.

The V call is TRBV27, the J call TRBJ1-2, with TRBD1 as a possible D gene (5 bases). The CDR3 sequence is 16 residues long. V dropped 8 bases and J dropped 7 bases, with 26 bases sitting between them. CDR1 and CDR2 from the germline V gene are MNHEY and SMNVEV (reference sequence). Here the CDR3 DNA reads TGTGCCAGCCGTGAATACATCGACGGGGGTCTGGGTGGCTACACCTTC. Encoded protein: CASREYIDGGLGGYTF.

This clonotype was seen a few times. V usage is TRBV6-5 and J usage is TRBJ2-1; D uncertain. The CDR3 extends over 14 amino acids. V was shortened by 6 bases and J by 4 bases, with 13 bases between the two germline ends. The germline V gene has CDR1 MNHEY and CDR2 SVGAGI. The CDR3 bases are TGTGCCAGCAGCCAGAGTGGTATATACAATGAGCAGTTCTTC. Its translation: CASSQSGIYNEQFF.

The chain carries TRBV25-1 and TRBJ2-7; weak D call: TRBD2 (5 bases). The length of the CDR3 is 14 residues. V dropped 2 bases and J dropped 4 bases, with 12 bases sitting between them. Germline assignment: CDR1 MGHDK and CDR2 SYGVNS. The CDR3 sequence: CASSEGRTQYEQYF. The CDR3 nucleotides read TGTGCCAGCAGTGAAGGAAGGACTCAATACGAGCAGTACTTC.